This T cell receptor (beta chain) was recovered during a study of response to subunit inactivated influenza vaccine. This clonotype was observed a few times. TCRdb recomputed calls from the RT-PCR reads with MiXCR, one row per CDR3 protein. This sample has 500,000 or so distinct CDR3 sequences, with 15% to 20% found just once. Germline CDR1 reads DFQATT; CDR2 reads SNEGSKA (reference sequence). This CDR3 is built from 14 residues. The V end was cut by 1 base, the J end by 3 bases, with 12 bases between. This TCR came from a man aged 50 to 69 who received an inactivated influenza vaccine. The rearrangement uses TRBV20-1 and TRBJ1-1; D gene unclear. The specimen comprised CD4+ T cells sorted from PBMCs, sampled around 25 months after vaccination. CDR3 region: CSARASRSYTEAFF. CDR3 sequence (DNA): TGCAGTGCTAGAGCCAGCCGATCCTACACTGAAGCTTTCTTT.